The rows below give T cell receptor beta chains drawn from one sample of a study of blood T cell repertoires in COVID-19. The assay was immunoSEQ multiplex PCR, and TCRdb's table has in-frame clones only and misses some. The sample contains 55,000 to 90,000 clones, about 85% of which appear only once. Material: peripheral blood. The receptors stem from a man between 65 and 79 years old with active COVID-19. Each CDR3 is given with its conserved first and last residue.

J | V | CDR3
TRBJ1-4 | TRBV3-1/TRBV3-2 | CASSPRWGGLEKLFF
TRBJ2-7 | TRBV5-1 | CASSLEGLAAEQYF
TRBJ2-3 | TRBV5-8 | CASSRGLAGHTDTQYF
TRBJ1-3 | TRBV9 | CASSVGRALTSGNTIYF
TRBJ2-7 | TRBV28 | CASSPPEGGGSYEQYF
TRBJ2-7 | TRBV4-3 | CASSQDRGLAGEQYF
TRBJ1-2 | TRBV19 | CASSLDRDYGYTF
TRBJ2-7 | TRBV6-1 | CASSEASGPYEQYF
TRBJ2-7 | TRBV12-3/TRBV12-4 | CASSPETYEQYF
TRBJ2-7 | TRBV5-1 | CASSLASEGSYEQYF
TRBJ1-1 | TRBV5-1 | CASSLTEPNTEAFF
TRBJ1-4 | TRBV4-3 | CASSQGGAGALEKLFF
TRBJ2-3 | TRBV28 | CASTDIAGGPDTQYF
TRBJ2-1 | TRBV27 | CASSLGARGRDEQFF
TRBJ1-6 | TRBV3-1/TRBV3-2 | CASSPGSLVNSPLHF
TRBJ2-7 | TRBV7-3 | CASSLNAGTYEQYF
TRBJ1-2 | TRBV5-1 | CASSSAGGGDYGYTF
TRBJ2-7 | TRBV28 | CASRASGRGYEQYF
TRBJ2-2 | TRBV19 | CATSGTPNTGELFF
TRBJ1-5 | TRBV6-1 | CASSPVGNQPQHF
TRBJ2-3 | TRBV3-1/TRBV3-2 | CASRSAGTDTQYF
TRBJ1-1 | TRBV7-2 | CASSQTRATEAFF
TRBJ1-1 | TRBV28 | CASRPRQGWAGEAFF
TRBJ2-3 | TRBV7-2 | CASSPGLASTDTQYF
TRBJ2-6 | TRBV6-2/TRBV6-3 | CASSPPLDRAGANVLTF
TRBJ2-2 | TRBV3-1/TRBV3-2 | CASSHKLRGTGELFF
TRBJ1-4 | TRBV19 | CASSRGGREKLFF
TRBJ2-3 | TRBV24-1 | CATSDSRLAGGVWDTQYF
TRBJ2-7 | TRBV6-5 | CASSSSGTSYEQYF
TRBJ2-2 | TRBV18 | CASSPSAQNTGELFF
TRBJ2-2 | TRBV7-2 | CASRSAGPGGGELFF
TRBJ2-3 | TRBV7-2 | CASNPLGLSGTDTQYF
TRBJ2-5 | TRBV10-3 | CATKAGGGEETQYF
TRBJ1-5 | TRBV5-1 | CASSQGTRQGEPQHF
TRBJ2-3 | TRBV24-1 | CATSDFGAGHTDTQYF
TRBJ1-5 | TRBV10-3 | CAIRRGGDSNQPQHF
TRBJ2-7 | TRBV6-5 | CASTQGAGVPYEQYF
TRBJ2-1 | TRBV12-1 | CASSCPLVPKHPSSYNEQFF
TRBJ2-4 | TRBV11-2 | CASSPLQGPKNIQYF
TRBJ2-6 | TRBV28 | CASSPRGAGVSGANVLTF
TRBJ2-4 | TRBV2 | CASTQPGGDSAVGNIQYF
TRBJ1-5 | TRBV15 | CATSGQSNQPQHF
TRBJ2-7 | TRBV3-1/TRBV3-2 | CASSQDIASSSYEQYF
TRBJ2-4 | TRBV3-1/TRBV3-2 | CASSQALWGGVPYF
TRBJ1-3 | TRBV6-6 | CASSRHPRAGGIGNTIYF
TRBJ2-3 | TRBV7-9 | CASSLAGSPTDTQYF
TRBJ2-1 | TRBV13 | CASSLGLRGRGNEQFF
TRBJ1-6 | TRBV19 | CASSIQSGGEGSPLHF
TRBJ2-7 | TRBV28 | CASSLGGQGSYEQYF
TRBJ2-5 | TRBV28 | CASSFRGWGQETQYF